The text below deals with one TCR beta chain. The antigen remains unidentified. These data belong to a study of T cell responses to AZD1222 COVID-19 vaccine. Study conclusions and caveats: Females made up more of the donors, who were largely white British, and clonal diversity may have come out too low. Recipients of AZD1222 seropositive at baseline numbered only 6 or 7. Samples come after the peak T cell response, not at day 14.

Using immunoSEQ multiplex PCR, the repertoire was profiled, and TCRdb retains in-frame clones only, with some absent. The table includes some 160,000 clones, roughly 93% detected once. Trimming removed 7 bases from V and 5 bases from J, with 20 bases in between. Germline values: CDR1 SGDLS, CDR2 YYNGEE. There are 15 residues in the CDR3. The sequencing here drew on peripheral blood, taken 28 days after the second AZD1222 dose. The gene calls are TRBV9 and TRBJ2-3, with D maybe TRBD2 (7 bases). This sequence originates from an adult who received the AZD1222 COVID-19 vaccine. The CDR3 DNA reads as TGTGCCAGCGCCCCGGGGGGCCAGAGGGTAGATACGCAGTATTTT. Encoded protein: CASAPGGQRVDTQYF.